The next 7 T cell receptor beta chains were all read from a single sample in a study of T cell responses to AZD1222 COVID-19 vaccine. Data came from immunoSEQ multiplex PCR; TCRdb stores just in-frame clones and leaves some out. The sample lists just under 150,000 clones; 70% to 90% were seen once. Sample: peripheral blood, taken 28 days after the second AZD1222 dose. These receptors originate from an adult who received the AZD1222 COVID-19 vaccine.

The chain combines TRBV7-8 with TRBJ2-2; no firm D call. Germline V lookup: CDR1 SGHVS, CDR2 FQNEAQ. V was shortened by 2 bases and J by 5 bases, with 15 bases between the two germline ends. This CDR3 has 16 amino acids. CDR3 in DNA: TGTGCCAGCAGCTTATTGGTTGCGGTAGGGACCGGGGAGCTGTTTTTT. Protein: CASSLLVAVGTGELFF.

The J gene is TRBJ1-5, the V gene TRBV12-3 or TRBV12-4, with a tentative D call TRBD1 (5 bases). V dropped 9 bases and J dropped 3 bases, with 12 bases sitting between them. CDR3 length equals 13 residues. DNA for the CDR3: TGTGCCAGTAGCTGGGGGGACAATCAGCCCCAGCATTTT. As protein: CASSWGDNQPQHF.

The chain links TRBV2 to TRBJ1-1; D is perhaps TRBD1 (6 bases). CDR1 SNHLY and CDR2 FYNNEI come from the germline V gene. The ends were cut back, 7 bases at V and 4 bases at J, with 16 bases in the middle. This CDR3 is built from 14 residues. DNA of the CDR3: TGTGCCAGCATTTGGGGGGCGGTGGGCACTGAAGCTTTCTTT. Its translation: CASIWGAVGTEAFF. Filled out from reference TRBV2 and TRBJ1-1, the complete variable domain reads EPEVTQTPSHQVTQMGQEVILRCVPISNHLYFYWYRQILGQKVEFLVSFYNNEISEKSEIFDDQFSVERPDGSNFTLKIRSTKLEDSAMYFCASIWGAVGTEAFFGQGTRLTVV.

The CDR3 is CASSLNTLDTQYF. The CDR3 nucleotides read TGTGCCAGCAGCCTTAACACCCTAGATACGCAGTATTTT. The V gene is TRBV7-2, the J gene TRBJ2-3; no clear D. Per the germline V gene, CDR1 is SGHTA and CDR2 is FQGNSA. CDR3 length: 13 residues. With 5 bases removed from V and 5 bases from J, the gap between germline ends came to 11 bases.

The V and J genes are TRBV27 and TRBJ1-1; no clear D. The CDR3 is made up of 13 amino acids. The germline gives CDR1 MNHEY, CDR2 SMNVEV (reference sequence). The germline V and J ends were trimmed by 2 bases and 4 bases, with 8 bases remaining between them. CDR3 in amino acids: CASSLSPRTEAFF. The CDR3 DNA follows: TGTGCCAGCAGTTTAAGCCCTCGCACTGAAGCTTTCTTT.

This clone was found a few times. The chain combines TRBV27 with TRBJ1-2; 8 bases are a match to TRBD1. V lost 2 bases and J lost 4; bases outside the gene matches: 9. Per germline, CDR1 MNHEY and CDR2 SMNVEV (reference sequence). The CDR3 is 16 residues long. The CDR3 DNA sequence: TGTGCCAGCAGTTTAGCACCAACAGGGGGAATCTATGGCTACACCTTC. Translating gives CASSLAPTGGIYGYTF.

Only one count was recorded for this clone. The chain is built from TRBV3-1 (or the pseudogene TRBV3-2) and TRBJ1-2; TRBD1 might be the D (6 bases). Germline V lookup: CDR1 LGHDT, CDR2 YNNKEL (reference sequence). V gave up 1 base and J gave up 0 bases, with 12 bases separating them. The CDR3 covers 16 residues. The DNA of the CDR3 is TGTGCCAGCAGCCAAGTAGGGGGGACTTCTAACTATGGCTACACCTTC. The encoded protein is CASSQVGGTSNYGYTF.